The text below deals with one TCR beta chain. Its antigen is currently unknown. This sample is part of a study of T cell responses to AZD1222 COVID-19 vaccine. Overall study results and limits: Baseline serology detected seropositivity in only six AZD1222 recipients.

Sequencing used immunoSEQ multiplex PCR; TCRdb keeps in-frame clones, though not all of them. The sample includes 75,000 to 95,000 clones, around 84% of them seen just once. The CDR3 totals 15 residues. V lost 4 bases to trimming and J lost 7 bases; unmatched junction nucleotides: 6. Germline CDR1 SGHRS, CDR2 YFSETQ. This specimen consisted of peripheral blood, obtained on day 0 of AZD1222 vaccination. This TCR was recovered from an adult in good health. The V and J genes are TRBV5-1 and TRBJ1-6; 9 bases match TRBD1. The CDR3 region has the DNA TGCGCCAGCAGCCCCCGAGGGACAGGGAATTCACCCCTCCACTTT. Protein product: CASSPRGTGNSPLHF.